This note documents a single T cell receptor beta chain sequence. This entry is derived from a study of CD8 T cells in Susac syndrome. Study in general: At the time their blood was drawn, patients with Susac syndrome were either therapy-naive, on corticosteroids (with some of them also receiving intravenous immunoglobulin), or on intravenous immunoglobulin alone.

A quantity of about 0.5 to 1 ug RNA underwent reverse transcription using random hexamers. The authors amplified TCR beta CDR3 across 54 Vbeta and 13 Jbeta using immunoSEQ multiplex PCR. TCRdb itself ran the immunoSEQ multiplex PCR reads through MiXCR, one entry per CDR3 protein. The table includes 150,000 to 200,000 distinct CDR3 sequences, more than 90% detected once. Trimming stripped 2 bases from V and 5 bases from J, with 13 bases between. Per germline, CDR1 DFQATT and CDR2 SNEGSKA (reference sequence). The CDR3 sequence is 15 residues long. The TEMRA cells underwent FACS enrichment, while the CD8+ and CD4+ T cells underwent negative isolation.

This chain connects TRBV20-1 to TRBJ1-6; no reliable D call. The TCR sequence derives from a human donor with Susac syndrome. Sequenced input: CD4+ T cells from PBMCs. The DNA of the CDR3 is TGCAGTGCTAGATCCCAAACGATCAATAATTCACCCCTCCACTTT. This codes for CSARSQTINNSPLHF.